This TCR beta chain was recovered during a study of T cell changes during pregnancy in multiple sclerosis. Libraries were prepared by immunoSEQ multiplex PCR; TCRdb keeps only in-frame clonotypes and omits some of them. This sample carries 90,000 to 95,000 clones, roughly 93% of them seen once, and the ten largest clones take roughly 4.5%. The source is a female donor with multiple sclerosis, enrolled in a pregnancy study. This specimen was peripheral blood, taken in the first trimester of pregnancy.

The CDR3: CASSLRHRDGVATNEKLFF. DNA for the CDR3: TGTGCCAGCAGCTTAAGACACAGGGACGGGGTGGCCACTAATGAAAAACTGTTTTTT. The chain combines TRBV7-8 with TRBJ1-4; D might be TRBD1 (6 bases). From germline, CDR1 is SGHVS and CDR2 FQNEAQ. The germline V and J ends were trimmed by 2 bases and 2 bases, with 21 bases remaining between them. This CDR3 region has 19 residues. Looking up the rest from reference TRBV7-8 and TRBJ1-4 gives the full variable domain: GAGVSQSPRYKVAKRGQDVALRCDPISGHVSLFWYQQALGQGPEFLTYFQNEAQLDKSGLPSDRFFAERPEGSVSTLKIQRTQQEDSAVYLCASSLRHRDGVATNEKLFFGSGTQLSVL.